A single TCR beta chain is shown here with its context. The record originates from a study of blood T cell repertoires in COVID-19. Study-level background: PBMCs, B-cell-depleted T cells, or T cells were the source of the cDNA or gDNA that made up the material.

Under the authors' procedure: Estimates of nucleated cell counts were drawn from the amplification of reference gene primers. Method: immunoSEQ multiplex PCR; TCRdb's copy keeps in-frame clones and lacks some. That table furnishes V, J and clone size, whereas the DNA furnished D and trimming. The sample yields around 200,000 clones, more than 80% seen once. V lost 4 bases and J 4 bases, leaving 22 bases between the germline ends. The CDR3 contains 17 residues. The germline V gene has CDR1 LNHDA and CDR2 SQIVND (reference sequence). Symptom resolution, clearance, or two negative PCRs marked donors in Cohort 3 as recovered.

Specimen: PBMCs or T cells enriched from blood (not recorded which). This clonotype was obtained from a man aged 25 to 40 who had recovered from COVID-19. V is TRBV19 and J is TRBJ1-2; no definite D call. The CDR3 sequence is CASSNGSGSAIRYGYTF. The CDR3 DNA is TGTGCCAGTAGTAATGGGTCTGGCAGCGCAATCCGCTATGGCTACACCTTC.